This is a list of T cell receptor beta chains from one sample in a study of graft-versus-host responses after intestinal transplantation. These receptors lack a known antigen. Data came from immunoSEQ multiplex PCR; TCRdb stores just in-frame clones and leaves some out. Seen here are 24,000 or so clones, roughly 86% observed once, and the top ten hold over 0.8%. Source: unstimulated CD8+ T cells sorted from spleen or lymph node cells, taken before transplant. All receptors come from a human donor who was the organ donor for an intestinal transplant. CDR3s include the opening cysteine and the closing phenylalanine or tryptophan. The order of the fields is J gene, V gene, CDR3 protein.

>TRBJ2-3|TRBV4-1
CASSQEGGGDLDTQYF
>TRBJ2-3|TRBV18
CASSPPRSGTDTQYF
>TRBJ2-3|TRBV10-1
CASSEIGPPEADTQYF
>TRBJ1-1|TRBV6-1
CASSIYYTEAFF
>TRBJ2-3|TRBV27
CASSLDRGWDTQYF
>TRBJ1-2|TRBV27
CASSGGNNYGYTF
>TRBJ2-6|TRBV27
CASRRGGGANVLTF
>TRBJ2-3|TRBV12-2
CASRRIRTSRATDTQYF
>TRBJ2-6|TRBV30
CARRTGANVLTF
>TRBJ2-3|TRBV7-9
CASSLLAGVTSSTDTQYF
>TRBJ2-7|TRBV19
CASRVGGGDYEQYF
>TRBJ2-5|TRBV6-1
CASSDPRETQYF
>NA|TRBV4-1
CASSQFSGSYEQYF
>TRBJ1-5|TRBV19
CASNKGAQVQPQHF
>TRBJ2-3|TRBV9
CASSPPTSEVPSHTDTQYF
>TRBJ2-7|TRBV6-6
CASSPLTRSYEQYF
>TRBJ2-5|TRBV4-1
CASSGGQETQYF
>TRBJ2-6|TRBV19
CASSWDSSGANVLTF
>TRBJ1-1|TRBV19
CASTPTGNTEAFF
>TRBJ1-3|TRBV6-1
CASSSLSSGNTIYF
>TRBJ1-4|TRBV29-1
CSVEWGLGEKLFF
>TRBJ2-7|TRBV2
CASSGGASYEQYF
>TRBJ2-1|TRBV5-4
CASRPPGTSVNEQFF
>TRBJ2-7|TRBV4-3
CASSQAITPISSYEQYF
>TRBJ1-2|TRBV9
CASSVVRDYPDLYGYTF
>TRBJ2-1|TRBV5-1
CASSFSSHLSAYNEQFF
>TRBJ2-1|TRBV19
CASSISSGGTYNEQFF
>TRBJ2-1|TRBV6-5
CASSYEGGPYNEQFF
>TRBJ2-3|TRBV18
CASSPPSGESTDTQYF
>TRBJ1-4|TRBV2
CASSEGGKLFF
>TRBJ2-3|TRBV10-2
CASSGAPQGSTDTQYF
>TRBJ2-1|TRBV18
CASSPGTVNEQFF
>TRBJ2-7|TRBV9
CASNQGGDEQYF
>TRBJ2-4|TRBV5-6
CASSLDLAKNIQYF
>TRBJ2-7|TRBV13
CASSLVASGYEQYF
>TRBJ2-1|TRBV29-1
CSVGRGNSYNEQFF
>TRBJ1-2|TRBV7-9
CASSPGGEYGYTF
>TRBJ1-5|TRBV6-5
CASSVSSQPQHF
>TRBJ1-2|TRBV6-1
CASSDWGGDGYTF
>TRBJ2-7|TRBV7-2
CASSLLSGSGFVYEQYF
>TRBJ1-1|TRBV25-1
CASSEGGSTEAFF
>TRBJ2-7|TRBV4-1
CASSLRTSGIYYEQYF
>TRBJ2-1|TRBV4-1
CASSQGSWSNEQFF
>TRBJ1-1|TRBV25-1
CASSVRVGTEAFF
>TRBJ1-6|TRBV4-1
CASSQDIGSPLHF
>TRBJ2-5|TRBV16
CASSQGQGGETQYF
>TRBJ1-5|TRBV19
CASSDGQGVMGNQPQHF
>TRBJ2-7|TRBV5-6
CASSSGGSYEQYF
>TRBJ2-7|TRBV19
CATRQGEQYF
>TRBJ1-1|TRBV9
CASSDGGQNTEAFF
>TRBJ2-5|TRBV30
CAWSSEGGLAGAFNGETQYF
>TRBJ1-5|TRBV27
CASRGWGDNQPQHF
>TRBJ2-3|TRBV4-3
CASSQDLITDTQYF
>TRBJ1-1|TRBV5-4
CASSLDRANTEAFF
>TRBJ2-7|TRBV27
CASTPDPSGRRDYEQYF
>TRBJ2-7|TRBV6-5
CASSYRTSGYEQYF
>TRBJ1-1|TRBV2
CASLVATEAFF